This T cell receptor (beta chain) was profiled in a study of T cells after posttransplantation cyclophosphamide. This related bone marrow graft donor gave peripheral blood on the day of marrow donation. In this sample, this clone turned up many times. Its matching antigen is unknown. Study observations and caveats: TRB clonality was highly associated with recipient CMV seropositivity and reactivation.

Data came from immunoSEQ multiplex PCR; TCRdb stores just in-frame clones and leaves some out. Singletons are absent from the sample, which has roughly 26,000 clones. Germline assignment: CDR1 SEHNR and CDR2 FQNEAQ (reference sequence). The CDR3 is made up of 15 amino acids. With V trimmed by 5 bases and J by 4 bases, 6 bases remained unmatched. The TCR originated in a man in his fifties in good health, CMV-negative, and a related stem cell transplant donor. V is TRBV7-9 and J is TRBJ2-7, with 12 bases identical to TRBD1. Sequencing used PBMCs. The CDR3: CASSAPGQGAYEQYF. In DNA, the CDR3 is TGTGCCAGCAGCGCCCCGGGACAGGGGGCTTACGAGCAGTACTTC.